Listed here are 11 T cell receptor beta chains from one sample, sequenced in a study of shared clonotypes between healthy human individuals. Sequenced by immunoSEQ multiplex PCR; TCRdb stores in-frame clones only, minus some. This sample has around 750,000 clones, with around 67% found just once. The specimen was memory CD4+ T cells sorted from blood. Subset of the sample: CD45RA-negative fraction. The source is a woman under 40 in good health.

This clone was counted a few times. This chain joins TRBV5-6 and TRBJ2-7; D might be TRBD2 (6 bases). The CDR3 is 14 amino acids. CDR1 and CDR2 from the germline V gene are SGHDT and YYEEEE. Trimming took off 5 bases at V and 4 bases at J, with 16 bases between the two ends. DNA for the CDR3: TGTGCCAGCAGGGCGGAGGGTAGAGAATACGAGCAGTACTTC. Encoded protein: CASRAEGREYEQYF.

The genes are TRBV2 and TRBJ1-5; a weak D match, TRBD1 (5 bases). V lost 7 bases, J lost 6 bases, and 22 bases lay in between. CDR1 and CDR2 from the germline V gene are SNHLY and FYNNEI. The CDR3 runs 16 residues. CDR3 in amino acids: CASTTRGTGQPQPQHF. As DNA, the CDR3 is TGTGCCAGCACAACGAGAGGAACAGGTCAACCTCAGCCCCAGCATTTT.

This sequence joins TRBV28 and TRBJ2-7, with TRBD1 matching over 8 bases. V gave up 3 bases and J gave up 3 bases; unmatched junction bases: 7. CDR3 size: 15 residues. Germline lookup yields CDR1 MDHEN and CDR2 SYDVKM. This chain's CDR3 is CASSLTGAEDYEQYF. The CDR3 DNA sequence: TGTGCCAGCAGTTTGACAGGGGCTGAAGACTACGAGCAGTACTTC.

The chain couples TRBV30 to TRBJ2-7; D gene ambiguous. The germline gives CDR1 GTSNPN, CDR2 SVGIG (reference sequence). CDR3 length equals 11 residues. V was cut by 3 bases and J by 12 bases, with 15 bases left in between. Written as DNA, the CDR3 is TGTGCCTGGAGCTCCGGCCTCAGGCGGTACTTC. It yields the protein CAWSSGLRRYF. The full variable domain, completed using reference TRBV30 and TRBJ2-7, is SQTIHQWPATLVQPVGSPLSLECTVEGTSNPNLYWYRQAAGRGLQLLFYSVGIGQISSEVPQNLSASRPQDRQFILSSKKLLLSDSGFYLCAWSSGLRRYFGPGTRLTVT.

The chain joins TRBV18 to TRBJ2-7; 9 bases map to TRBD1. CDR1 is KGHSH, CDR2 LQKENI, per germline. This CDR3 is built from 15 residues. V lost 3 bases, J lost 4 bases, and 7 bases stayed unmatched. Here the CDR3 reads CASSPRDRERYEQYF. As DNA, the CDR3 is TGTGCCAGCTCACCGAGGGACAGGGAACGTTACGAGCAGTACTTC.

This chain's CDR3 is CASGVAGDGEQYF. The CDR3 DNA sequence: TGTGCCAGCGGGGTAGCAGGGGACGGCGAGCAGTACTTC. V is TRBV5-8 and J is TRBJ2-7, with TRBD1 as a possible D gene (6 bases). With 7 bases removed from V and 6 bases from J, the gap between germline ends came to 17 bases. The CDR3 sequence is 13 residues long. Germline CDR1 is SGHTS and CDR2 is YDEGEE.

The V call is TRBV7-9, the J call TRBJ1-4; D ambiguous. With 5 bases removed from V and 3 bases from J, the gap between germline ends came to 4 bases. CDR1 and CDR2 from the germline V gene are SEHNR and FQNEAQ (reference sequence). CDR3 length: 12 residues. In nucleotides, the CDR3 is TGTGCCAGCAGCGATGCTAATGAAAAACTGTTTTTT. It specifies CASSDANEKLFF.

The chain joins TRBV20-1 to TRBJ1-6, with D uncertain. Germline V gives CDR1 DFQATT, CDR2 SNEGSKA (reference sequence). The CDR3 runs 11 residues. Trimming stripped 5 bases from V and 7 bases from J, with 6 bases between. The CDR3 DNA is TGCAGTGCTGCGAGCAATTCACCCCTCCACTTT. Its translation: CSAASNSPLHF.

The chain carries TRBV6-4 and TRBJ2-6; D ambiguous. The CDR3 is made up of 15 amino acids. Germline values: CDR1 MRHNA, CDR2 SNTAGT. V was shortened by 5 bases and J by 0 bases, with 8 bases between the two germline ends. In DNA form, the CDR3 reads TGTGCCAGCAGTCCCGATGTCTCTGGGGCCAACGTCCTGACTTTC. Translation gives CASSPDVSGANVLTF.

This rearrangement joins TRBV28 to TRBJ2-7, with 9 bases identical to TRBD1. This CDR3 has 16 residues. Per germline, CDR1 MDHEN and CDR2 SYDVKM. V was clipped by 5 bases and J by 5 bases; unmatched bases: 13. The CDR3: CASSPPGQGGRDEQYF. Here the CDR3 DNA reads TGTGCCAGCAGTCCGCCGGGACAGGGAGGGAGGGACGAGCAGTACTTC.

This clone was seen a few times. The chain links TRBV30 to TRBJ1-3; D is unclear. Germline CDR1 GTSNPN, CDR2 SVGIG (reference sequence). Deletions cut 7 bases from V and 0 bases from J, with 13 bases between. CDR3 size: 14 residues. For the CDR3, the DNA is TGTGCCTCCCCCGCAGACAACTCTGGAAACACCATATATTTT. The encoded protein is CASPADNSGNTIYF.